This T cell receptor beta chain was sequenced for a study of cytomegalovirus exposure and HLA in healthy donors. Study findings and constraints: The Asian-associated ancestry cluster reportedly had fewer N-insertions than the approximately 670-donor mean in a later analysis.

This CDR3 spans 13 amino acids. The germline gives CDR1 LGHNA, CDR2 YSLEER. V was cut by 0 bases and J by 6 bases, with 6 bases left in between. Remarks on this clone: Its antigen is undetermined.

All the people who gave samples were healthy bone marrow donors. The PCR made use of 60 Vbeta and 13 Jbeta primers. TCRdb's table, derived via immunoSEQ multiplex PCR, lists solely in-frame clones and lacks some. The sample carries 150,000 to 250,000 clones, less than 80% recorded once. The genes are TRBV4-3 and TRBJ2-1; no reliable D call. This clonotype originated in a woman aged 30 to 39 in good health and CMV-seropositive. The sequenced sample was PBMCs. The CDR3 here is CASSQDPSNEQFF. The CDR3 nucleotides read TGCGCCAGCAGCCAAGATCCCAGCAATGAGCAGTTCTTC.